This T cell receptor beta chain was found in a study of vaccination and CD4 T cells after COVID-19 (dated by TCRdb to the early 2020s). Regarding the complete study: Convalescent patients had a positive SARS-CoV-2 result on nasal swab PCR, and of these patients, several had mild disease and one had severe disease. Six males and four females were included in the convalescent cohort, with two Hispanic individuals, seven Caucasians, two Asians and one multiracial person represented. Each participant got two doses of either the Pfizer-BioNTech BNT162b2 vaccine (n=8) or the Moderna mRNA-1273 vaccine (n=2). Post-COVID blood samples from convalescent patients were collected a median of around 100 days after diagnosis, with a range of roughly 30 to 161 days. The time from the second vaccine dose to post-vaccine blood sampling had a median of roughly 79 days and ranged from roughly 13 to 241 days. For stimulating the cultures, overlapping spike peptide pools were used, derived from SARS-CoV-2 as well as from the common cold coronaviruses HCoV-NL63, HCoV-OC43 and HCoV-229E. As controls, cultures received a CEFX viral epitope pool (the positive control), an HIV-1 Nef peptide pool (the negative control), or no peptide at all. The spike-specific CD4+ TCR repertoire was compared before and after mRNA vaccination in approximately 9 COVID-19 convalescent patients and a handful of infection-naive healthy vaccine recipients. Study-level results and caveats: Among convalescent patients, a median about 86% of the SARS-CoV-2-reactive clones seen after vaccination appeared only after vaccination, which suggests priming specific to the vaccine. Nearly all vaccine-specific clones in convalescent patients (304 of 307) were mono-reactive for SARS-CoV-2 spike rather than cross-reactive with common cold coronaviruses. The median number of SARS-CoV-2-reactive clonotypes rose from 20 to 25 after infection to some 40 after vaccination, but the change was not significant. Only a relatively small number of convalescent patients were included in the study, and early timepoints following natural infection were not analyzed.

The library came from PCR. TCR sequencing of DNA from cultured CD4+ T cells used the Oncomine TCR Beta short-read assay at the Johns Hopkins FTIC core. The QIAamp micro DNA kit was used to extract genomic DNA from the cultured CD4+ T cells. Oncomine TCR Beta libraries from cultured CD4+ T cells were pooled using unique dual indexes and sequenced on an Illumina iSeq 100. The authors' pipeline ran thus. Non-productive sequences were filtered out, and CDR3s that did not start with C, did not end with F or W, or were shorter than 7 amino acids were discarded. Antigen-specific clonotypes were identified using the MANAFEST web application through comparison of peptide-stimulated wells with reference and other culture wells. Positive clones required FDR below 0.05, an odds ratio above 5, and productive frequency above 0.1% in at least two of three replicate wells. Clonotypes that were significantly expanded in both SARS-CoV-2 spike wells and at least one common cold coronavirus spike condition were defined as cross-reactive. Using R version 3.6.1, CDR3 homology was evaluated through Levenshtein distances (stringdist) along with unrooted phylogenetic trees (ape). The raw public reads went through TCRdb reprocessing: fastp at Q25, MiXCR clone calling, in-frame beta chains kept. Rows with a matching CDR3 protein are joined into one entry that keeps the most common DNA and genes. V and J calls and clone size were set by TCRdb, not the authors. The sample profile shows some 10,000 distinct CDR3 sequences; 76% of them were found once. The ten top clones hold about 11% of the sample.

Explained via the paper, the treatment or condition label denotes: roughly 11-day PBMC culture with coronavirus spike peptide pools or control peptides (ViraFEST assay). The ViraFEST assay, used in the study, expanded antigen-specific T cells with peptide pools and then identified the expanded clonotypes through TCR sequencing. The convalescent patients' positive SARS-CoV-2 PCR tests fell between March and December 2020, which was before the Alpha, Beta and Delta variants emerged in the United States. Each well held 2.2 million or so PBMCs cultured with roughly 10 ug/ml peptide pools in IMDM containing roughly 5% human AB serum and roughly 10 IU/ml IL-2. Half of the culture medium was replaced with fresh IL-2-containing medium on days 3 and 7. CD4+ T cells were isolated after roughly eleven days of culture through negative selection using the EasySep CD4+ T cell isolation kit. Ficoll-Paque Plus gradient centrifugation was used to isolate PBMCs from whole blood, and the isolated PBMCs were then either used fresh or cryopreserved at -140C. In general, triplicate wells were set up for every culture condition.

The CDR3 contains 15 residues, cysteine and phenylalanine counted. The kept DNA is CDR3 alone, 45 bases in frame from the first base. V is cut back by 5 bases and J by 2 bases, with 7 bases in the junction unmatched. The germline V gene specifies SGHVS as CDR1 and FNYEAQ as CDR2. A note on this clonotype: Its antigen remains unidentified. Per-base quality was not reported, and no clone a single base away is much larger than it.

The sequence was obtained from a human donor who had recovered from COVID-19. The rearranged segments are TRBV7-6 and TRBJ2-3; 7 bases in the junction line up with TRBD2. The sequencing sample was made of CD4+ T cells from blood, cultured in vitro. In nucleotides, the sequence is TGTGCCAGCAGCCTCCAAAGCGGGACCACAGATACGCAGTATTTT. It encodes CASSLQSGTTDTQYF.